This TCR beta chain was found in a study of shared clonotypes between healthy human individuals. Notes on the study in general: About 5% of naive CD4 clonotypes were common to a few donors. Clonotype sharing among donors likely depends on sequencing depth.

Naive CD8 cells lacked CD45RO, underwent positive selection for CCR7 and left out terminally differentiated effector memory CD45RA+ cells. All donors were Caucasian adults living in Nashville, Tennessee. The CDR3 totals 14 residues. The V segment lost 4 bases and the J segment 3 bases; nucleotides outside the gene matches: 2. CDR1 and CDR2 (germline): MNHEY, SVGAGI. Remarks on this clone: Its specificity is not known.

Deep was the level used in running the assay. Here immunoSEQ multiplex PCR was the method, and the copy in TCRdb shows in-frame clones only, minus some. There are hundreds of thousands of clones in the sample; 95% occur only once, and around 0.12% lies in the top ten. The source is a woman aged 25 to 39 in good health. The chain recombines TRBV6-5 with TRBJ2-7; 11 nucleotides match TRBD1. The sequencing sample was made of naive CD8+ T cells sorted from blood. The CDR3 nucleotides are TGTGCCAGCAGTTCCGGGACAGGGGGCTACGAGCAGTACTTC. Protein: CASSSGTGGYEQYF.